Listed below are T cell receptor beta chains from one sample, sequenced in a study of cytomegalovirus exposure and HLA in healthy donors. Profiled with immunoSEQ multiplex PCR; TCRdb holds only in-frame clones, not every one. The table has a few hundred thousand clones, 70% to 85% seen once; the top ten hold approximately 0.22%. Sequencing used PBMCs. These receptors were taken from a girl aged 2 to 9 in good health and CMV-seronegative. The CDR3 runs from the conserved cysteine through the conserved F or W. D genes are given only for firm matches. Size values are once, few and many counts, or a class for expanded clones, and some rows have none.

j_call v_call d_call clone_size cdr3_nt cdr3_aa
TRBJ2-1 TRBV14 TRBD2 - TGTGCCAGCAGTGAATGGACTAGCGGAGCCTACAATGAGCAGTTCTTC CASSEWTSGAYNEQFF
TRBJ1-2 TRBV29-1 TRBD1 - TGCAGCGCTGGAACCATGGGACAGTACTATGGCTACACCTTC CSAGTMGQYYGYTF
TRBJ2-5 TRBV9 - - TGTGCCAGCGCCCGAGGGGGAAGAGAGACCCAGTACTTC CASARGGRETQYF
TRBJ1-1 TRBV9 - - TGTGCCAGCAGCGTAGTTCAGGTAATGAACACTGAAGCTTTCTTT CASSVVQVMNTEAFF
TRBJ2-2 TRBV23-1 TRBD2 - TGCGCCAGCAGTCCCCCCTTCGGGAGGGCGGCGTCCGGGGAGCTGTTTTTT CASSPPFGRAASGELFF
TRBJ2-1 TRBV6-6 - - TGTGCCAGCACCACAGGGACCTCCTACAATGAGCAGTTCTTC CASTTGTSYNEQFF
TRBJ1-1 TRBV7-9 - - TGTTCCAGCAGCTTGGGGGGTATGAACACTGAAGCTTTCTTT CSSSLGGMNTEAFF
TRBJ2-7 TRBV4-1 TRBD2 few TGCGCCAGCAGCCAAGGACTAGCGGGGTACTACGAGCAGTACTTC CASSQGLAGYYEQYF
TRBJ2-3 TRBV11-2 TRBD2 once TGTGCCAGCAGTCGGATTTCACTAGCGGGAGACGTAGATACGCAGTATTTT CASSRISLAGDVDTQYF
TRBJ1-1 TRBV6-1 - once TGTGCCAGCAGTGAAGCGCAGGGTATTTTCGCCACTGAAGCTTTCTTT CASSEAQGIFATEAFF